This passage covers 10 T cell receptor beta chains from one sample sequenced in a study of beta chain features in type 1 diabetes. Expressed TCRB transcripts were sequenced after all isolated RNA was converted to cDNA. The protocol was immunoSEQ multiplex PCR, while the TCRdb copy is restricted to in-frame clones and leaves out a portion. The sample has 500,000 to 700,000 clones, 15% to 17% seen once. The sample comprised naive CD4+ T cells from blood. The receptors come from a man younger than 35 in good health.

This chain joins TRBV7-8 and TRBJ2-4; D not certain. The germline V and J ends were trimmed by 5 bases and 0 bases, with 14 bases remaining between them. This CDR3 is built from 16 residues. CDR1 is SGHVS, CDR2 FQNEAQ, per germline. Here the CDR3 reads CASSQTEQLAKNIQYF. In DNA, the CDR3 is TGTGCCAGCAGCCAAACAGAGCAGCTAGCCAAAAACATTCAGTACTTC. Based on the CDR3 plus reference TRBV7-8 and TRBJ2-4, the full variable domain is GAGVSQSPRYKVAKRGQDVALRCDPISGHVSLFWYQQALGQGPEFLTYFQNEAQLDKSGLPSDRFFAERPEGSVSTLKIQRTQQEDSAVYLCASSQTEQLAKNIQYFGAGTRLSVL.

In this sample, this clone turned up a few times. This chain uses TRBV27 with TRBJ1-3, with a weak D call TRBD1 (6 bases). CDR3 length: 16 residues. Germline assignment: CDR1 MNHEY and CDR2 SMNVEV (reference sequence). Trimming removed 4 bases at V and 2 bases at J, with 15 bases between. The CDR3 protein is CASSSLTGRAGNTIYF. In DNA, the CDR3 is TGTGCCAGCAGTTCACTGACAGGTCGTGCTGGAAACACCATATATTTT.

The chain has TRBV5-1 and TRBJ1-2; 10 positions match TRBD1. CDR1 SGHRS and CDR2 YFSETQ come from the germline V gene. V lost 4 bases and J lost 8; bases outside the gene matches: 11. The CDR3 has 15 amino acids. This chain's CDR3 is CASSVGQGDGSGYTF. In DNA form, the CDR3 reads TGCGCCAGCAGCGTAGGACAGGGGGACGGTTCGGGCTACACCTTC.

The J gene is TRBJ1-1, the V gene TRBV7-2; 10 nucleotides agree with TRBD1. Germline assignment: CDR1 SGHTA and CDR2 FQGNSA. The CDR3 covers 14 residues. The junction had 9 bases not matched to a gene; V was cut back by 4 bases and J by 10 bases. The CDR3 sequence is CASSSGQGESGAFF. CDR3 DNA sequence: TGTGCCAGCAGCTCTGGACAGGGGGAATCGGGAGCTTTCTTT.

The gene calls are TRBV5-6 and TRBJ2-5, with a weak D call TRBD2 (6 bases). CDR3 size: 13 residues. Between the trimmed V and J ends, which lost 4 bases and 5 bases, there was a span of 12 bases. The V gene's germline CDR1 is SGHDT and CDR2 YYEEEE. CDR3 sequence (DNA): TGTGCCAGCAGCACGGGACTTGGGGAGACCCAGTACTTC. It is translated as CASSTGLGETQYF.

This clone has only a few counts. This chain connects TRBV11-3 to TRBJ2-3; 7 bases are shared with TRBD1. This CDR3 spans 17 amino acids. Germline assignment: CDR1 SGHNT and CDR2 YENEEA. V lost 0 bases to trimming and J lost 4 bases; unmatched junction nucleotides: 10. The CDR3 loop is CASSLDWDSPGADTQYF. In DNA form, the CDR3 reads TGTGCCAGCAGCTTAGATTGGGACAGTCCAGGGGCAGATACGCAGTATTTT.

J is TRBJ1-6 and V is TRBV27, with TRBD1 identical over 9 bases. The CDR3 loop spans 15 amino acids. Germline loops: CDR1 MNHEY, CDR2 SMNVEV (reference sequence). V lost 5 bases to trimming and J lost 8 bases; unmatched junction nucleotides: 7. The CDR3 sequence is CASSPSGTGHSPLHF. CDR3 DNA sequence: TGTGCCAGCAGTCCGTCCGGGACAGGGCATTCACCCCTCCACTTT.

A note on this clone: Other DNA variants within this sample encode the same CDR3. This chain links TRBV7-3 with TRBJ1-1, with D unclear. This CDR3 comprises 13 residues. V lost 0 bases, J lost 0 bases, and 2 bases lay in between. CDR1 and CDR2 from the germline V gene are SGHTA and FQGTGA. CDR3 nucleotide sequence: TGTGCCAGCAGCTTAACACTGAACACTGAAGCTTTCTTT. Translated, it gives CASSLTLNTEAFF.

About this clone: This same CDR3 is encoded by further DNA sequences in the sample. CDR3 DNA sequence: TGCGCCAGCAGCTTGGGAGGACAAGAGACCCAGTACTTC. This translates into CASSLGGQETQYF. V is TRBV5-1 and J is TRBJ2-5; D gene ambiguous. The germline V gene encodes CDR1 SGHRS and CDR2 YFSETQ. The CDR3 runs 13 residues. V lost 0 bases and J lost 2, with 5 bases in between.

This clone came up a few times. The chain combines TRBV18 with TRBJ2-7; D tentatively reads TRBD1 or TRBD2 (5 bases each). This CDR3 region has 15 residues. The germline V gene encodes CDR1 KGHSH and CDR2 LQKENI. Trimming pared 3 bases from V and 3 bases from J, leaving 15 bases between. CDR3 amino acids: CASSPTKGGGYEQYF. The CDR3 nucleotides read TGTGCCAGCTCACCCACCAAGGGTGGGGGCTACGAGCAGTACTTC.